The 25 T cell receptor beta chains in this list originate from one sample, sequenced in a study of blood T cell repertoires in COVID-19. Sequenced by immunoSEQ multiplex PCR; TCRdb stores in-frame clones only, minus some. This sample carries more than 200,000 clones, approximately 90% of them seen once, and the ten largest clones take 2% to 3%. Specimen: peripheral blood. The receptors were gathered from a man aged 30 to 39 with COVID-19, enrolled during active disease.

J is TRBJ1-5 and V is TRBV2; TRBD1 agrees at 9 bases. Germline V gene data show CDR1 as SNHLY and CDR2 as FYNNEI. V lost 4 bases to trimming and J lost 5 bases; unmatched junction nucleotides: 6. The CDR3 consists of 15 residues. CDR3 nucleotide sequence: TGTGCCAGCAGTGCAGTCGGACAGGGGTATCAGCCCCAGCATTTT. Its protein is CASSAVGQGYQPQHF. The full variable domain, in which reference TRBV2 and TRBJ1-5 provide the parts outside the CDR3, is EPEVTQTPSHQVTQMGQEVILRCVPISNHLYFYWYRQILGQKVEFLVSFYNNEISEKSEIFDDQFSVERPDGSNFTLKIRSTKLEDSAMYFCASSAVGQGYQPQHFGDGTRLSIL.

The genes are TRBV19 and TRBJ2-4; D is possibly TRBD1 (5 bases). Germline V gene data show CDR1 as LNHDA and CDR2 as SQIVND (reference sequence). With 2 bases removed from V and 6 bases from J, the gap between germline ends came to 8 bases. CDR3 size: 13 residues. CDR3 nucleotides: TGTGCCAGTAGTATACAAGGGGCAAACATTCAGTACTTC. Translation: CASSIQGANIQYF.

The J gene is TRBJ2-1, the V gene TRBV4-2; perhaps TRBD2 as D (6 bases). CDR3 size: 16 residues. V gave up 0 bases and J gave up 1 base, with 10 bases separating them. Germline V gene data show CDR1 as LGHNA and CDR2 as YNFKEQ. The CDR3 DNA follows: TGTGCCAGCAGCCAAGATTTAGCGGAATCCTACAATGAGCAGTTCTTC. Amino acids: CASSQDLAESYNEQFF.

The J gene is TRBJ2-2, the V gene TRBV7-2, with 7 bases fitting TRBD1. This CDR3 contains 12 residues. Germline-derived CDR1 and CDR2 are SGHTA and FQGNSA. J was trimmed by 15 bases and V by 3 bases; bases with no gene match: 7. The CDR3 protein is CASSLSGQAMFF. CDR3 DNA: TGTGCCAGCAGCTTGTCAGGACAGGCGATGTTTTTT. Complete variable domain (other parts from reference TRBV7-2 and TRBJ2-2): GAGVSQSPSNKVTEKGKDVELRCDPISGHTALYWYRQSLGQGLEFLIYFQGNSAPDKSGLPSDRFSAERTGGSVSTLTIQRTQQEDSAVYLCASSLSGQAMFFGEGSRLTVL.

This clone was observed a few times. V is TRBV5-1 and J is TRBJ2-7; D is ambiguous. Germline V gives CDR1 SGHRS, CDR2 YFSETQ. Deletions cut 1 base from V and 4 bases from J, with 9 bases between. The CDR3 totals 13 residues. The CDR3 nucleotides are TGCGCCAGCAGCTTGATTGACACGTACGAGCAGTACTTC. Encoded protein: CASSLIDTYEQYF.

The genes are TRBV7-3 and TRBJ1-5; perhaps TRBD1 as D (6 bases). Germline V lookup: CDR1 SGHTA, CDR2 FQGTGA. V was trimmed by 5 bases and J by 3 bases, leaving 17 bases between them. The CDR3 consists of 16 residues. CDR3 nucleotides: TGTGCCAGCAGCCCCCGGGGGGGCAGTCTCAATCAGCCCCAGCATTTT. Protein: CASSPRGGSLNQPQHF.

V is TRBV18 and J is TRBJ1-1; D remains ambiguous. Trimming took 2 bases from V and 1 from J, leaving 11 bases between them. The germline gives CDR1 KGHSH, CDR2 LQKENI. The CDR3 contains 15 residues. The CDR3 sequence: CASSPYSGGNTEAFF. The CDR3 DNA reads TGTGCCAGCTCACCATATTCTGGAGGGAACACTGAAGCTTTCTTT.

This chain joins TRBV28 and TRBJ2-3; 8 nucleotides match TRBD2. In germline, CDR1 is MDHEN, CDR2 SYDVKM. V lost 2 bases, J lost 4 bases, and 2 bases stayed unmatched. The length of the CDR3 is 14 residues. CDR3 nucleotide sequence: TGTGCCAGCAGTTTAAGCGGGAGTTCAGATACGCAGTATTTT. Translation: CASSLSGSSDTQYF.

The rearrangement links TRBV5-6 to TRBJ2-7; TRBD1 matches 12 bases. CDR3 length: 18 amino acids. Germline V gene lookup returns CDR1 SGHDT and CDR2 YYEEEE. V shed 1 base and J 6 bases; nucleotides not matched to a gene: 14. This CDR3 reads CASSLYPGQGAFFSEQYF. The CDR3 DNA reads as TGTGCCAGCAGCTTGTATCCGGGACAGGGGGCATTTTTTAGCGAGCAGTACTTC.

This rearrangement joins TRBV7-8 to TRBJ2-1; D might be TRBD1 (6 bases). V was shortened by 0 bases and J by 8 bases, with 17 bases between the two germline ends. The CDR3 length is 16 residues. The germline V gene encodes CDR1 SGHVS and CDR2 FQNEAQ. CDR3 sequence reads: CASSLALPGQSDEQFF. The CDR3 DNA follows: TGTGCCAGCAGCTTAGCCCTGCCCGGACAGAGCGATGAGCAGTTCTTC.

CDR3 bases: TGTGCCAGCAGTTATAGGTCTAGCGGGCACCACAATGAGCAGTTCTTC. Its translation: CASSYRSSGHHNEQFF. The chain employs TRBV27 and TRBJ2-1; 8 bases fit TRBD2. The CDR3 extends over 16 amino acids. Germline values: CDR1 MNHEY, CDR2 SMNVEV (reference sequence). With 4 bases clipped from V and 5 bases from J, the junction kept 10 bases outside the gene matches.

CDR3 nucleotides: TGTGCCAGCAGTGATCATTCTTTTCAGGCGAGATACGAGCAGTACTTC. Amino acids: CASSDHSFQARYEQYF. The rearrangement joins TRBV6-1 to TRBJ2-7; the D is unclear. Trimming stripped 3 bases from V and 4 bases from J, with 19 bases between. The CDR3 extends over 16 amino acids. Per the germline V gene, CDR1 is MNHNS and CDR2 is SASEGT.

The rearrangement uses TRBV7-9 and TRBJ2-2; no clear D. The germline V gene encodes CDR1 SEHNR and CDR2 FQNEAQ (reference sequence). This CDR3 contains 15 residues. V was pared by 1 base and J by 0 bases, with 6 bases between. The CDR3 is CASSLVATNTGELFF. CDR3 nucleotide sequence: TGTGCCAGCAGCTTAGTAGCAACGAACACCGGGGAGCTGTTTTTT.

CDR3: CSAESPLGYGYTF. The CDR3, as DNA: TGCAGCGCCGAGAGCCCTCTTGGCTATGGCTACACCTTC. This rearrangement joins TRBV29-1 to TRBJ1-2; no reliable D call. The germline gives CDR1 SQVTM, CDR2 ANQGSEA. The CDR3 loop spans 13 amino acids. V lost 7 bases and J lost 4, with 16 bases in between. Together with reference TRBV29-1 and TRBJ1-2, the CDR3 gives the full variable domain: SAVISQKPSRDICQRGTSLTIQCQVDSQVTMMFWYRQQPGQSLTLIATANQGSEATYESGFVIDKFPISRPNLTFSTLTVSNMSPEDSSIYLCSAESPLGYGYTFGSGTRLTVV.

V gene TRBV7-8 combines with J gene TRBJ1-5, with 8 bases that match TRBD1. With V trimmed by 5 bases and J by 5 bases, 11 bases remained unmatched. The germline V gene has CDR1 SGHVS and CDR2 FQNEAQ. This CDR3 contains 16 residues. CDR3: CASSPARDRLDQPQHF. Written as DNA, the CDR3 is TGTGCCAGCAGCCCGGCGAGGGACAGGTTGGATCAGCCCCAGCATTTT.

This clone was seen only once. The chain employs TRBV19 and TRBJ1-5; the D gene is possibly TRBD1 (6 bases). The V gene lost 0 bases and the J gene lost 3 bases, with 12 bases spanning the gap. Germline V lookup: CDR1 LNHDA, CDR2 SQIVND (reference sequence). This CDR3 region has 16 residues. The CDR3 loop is CASSIDRGRFNQPQHF. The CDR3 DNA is TGTGCCAGTAGTATAGACAGGGGACGGTTCAATCAGCCCCAGCATTTT.

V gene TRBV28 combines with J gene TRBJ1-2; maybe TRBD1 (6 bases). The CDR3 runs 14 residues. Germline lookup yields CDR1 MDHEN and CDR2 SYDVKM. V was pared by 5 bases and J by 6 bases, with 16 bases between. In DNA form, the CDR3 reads TGTGCCAGCAGTCAGACCGGGACACCGGATGGCTACACCTTC. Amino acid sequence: CASSQTGTPDGYTF.

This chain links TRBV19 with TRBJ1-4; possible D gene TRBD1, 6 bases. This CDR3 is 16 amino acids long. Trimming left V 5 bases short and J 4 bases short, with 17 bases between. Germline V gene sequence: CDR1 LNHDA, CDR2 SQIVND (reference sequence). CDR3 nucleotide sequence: TGTGCCAGTAGTTTCCGCATAGGGACACTTAATGAAAAACTGTTTTTT. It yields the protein CASSFRIGTLNEKLFF.

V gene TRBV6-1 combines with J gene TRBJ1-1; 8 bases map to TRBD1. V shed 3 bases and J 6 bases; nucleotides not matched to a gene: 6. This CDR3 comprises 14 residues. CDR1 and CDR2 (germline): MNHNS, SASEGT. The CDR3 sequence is CASSERTGSSEAFF. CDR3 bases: TGTGCCAGCAGTGAGCGGACAGGGTCGTCTGAAGCTTTCTTT.

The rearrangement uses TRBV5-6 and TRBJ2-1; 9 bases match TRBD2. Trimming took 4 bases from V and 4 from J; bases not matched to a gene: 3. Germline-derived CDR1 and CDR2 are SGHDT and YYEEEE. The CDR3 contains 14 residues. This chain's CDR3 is CASSASGKYNEQFF. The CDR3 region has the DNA TGTGCCAGCAGCGCTAGCGGGAAGTACAATGAGCAGTTCTTC.

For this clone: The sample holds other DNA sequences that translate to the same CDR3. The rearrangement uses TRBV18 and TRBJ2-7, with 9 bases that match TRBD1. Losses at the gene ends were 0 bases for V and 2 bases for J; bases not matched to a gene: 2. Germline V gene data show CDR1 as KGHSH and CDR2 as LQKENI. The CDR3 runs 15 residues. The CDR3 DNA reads TGTGCCAGCTCACCACCCGGGACAGGGACCTACGAGCAGTACTTC. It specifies CASSPPGTGTYEQYF.

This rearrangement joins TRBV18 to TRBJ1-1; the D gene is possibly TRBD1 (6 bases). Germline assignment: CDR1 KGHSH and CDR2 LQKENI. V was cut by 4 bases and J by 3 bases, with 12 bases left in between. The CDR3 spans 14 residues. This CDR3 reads CASSLYREDTEAFF. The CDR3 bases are TGTGCCAGCTCACTTTACAGGGAAGACACTGAAGCTTTCTTT.

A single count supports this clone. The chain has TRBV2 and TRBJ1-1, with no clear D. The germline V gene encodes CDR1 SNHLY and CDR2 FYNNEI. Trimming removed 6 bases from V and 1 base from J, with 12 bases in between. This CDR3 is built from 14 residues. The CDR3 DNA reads TGTGCCAGCAGGGCCAATCCGTGGAACACTGAAGCTTTCTTT. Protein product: CASRANPWNTEAFF. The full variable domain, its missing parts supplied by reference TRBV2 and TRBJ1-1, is EPEVTQTPSHQVTQMGQEVILRCVPISNHLYFYWYRQILGQKVEFLVSFYNNEISEKSEIFDDQFSVERPDGSNFTLKIRSTKLEDSAMYFCASRANPWNTEAFFGQGTRLTVV.

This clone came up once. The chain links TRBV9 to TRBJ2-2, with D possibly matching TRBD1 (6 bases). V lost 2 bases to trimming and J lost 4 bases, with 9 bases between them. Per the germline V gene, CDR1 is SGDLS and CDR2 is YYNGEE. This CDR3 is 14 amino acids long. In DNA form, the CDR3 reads TGTGCCAGCAGCGTGATGACAGGCACCGGGGAGCTGTTTTTT. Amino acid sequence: CASSVMTGTGELFF.

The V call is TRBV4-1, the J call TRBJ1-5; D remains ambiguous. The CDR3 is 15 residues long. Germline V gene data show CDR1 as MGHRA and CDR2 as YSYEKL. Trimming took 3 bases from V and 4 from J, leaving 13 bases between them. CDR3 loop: CASSHLDGFNQPQHF. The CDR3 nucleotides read TGCGCCAGCAGCCACCTAGACGGATTTAATCAGCCCCAGCATTTT.